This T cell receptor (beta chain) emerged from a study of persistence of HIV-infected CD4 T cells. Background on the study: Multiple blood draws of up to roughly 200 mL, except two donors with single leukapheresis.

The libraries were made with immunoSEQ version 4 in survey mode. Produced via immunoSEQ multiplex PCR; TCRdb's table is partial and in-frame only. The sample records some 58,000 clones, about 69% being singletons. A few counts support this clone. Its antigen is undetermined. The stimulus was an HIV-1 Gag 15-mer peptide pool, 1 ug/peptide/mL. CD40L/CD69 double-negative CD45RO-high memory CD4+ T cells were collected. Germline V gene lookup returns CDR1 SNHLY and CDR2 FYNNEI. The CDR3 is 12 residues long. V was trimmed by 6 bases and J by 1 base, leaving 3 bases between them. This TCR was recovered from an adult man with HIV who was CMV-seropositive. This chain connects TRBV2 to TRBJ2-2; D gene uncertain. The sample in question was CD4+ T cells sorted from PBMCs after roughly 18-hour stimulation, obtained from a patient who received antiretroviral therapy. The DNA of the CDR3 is TGTGCCAGCAGGGGGAACACCGGGGAGCTGTTTTTT. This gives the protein CASRGNTGELFF.